Below, 23 T cell receptor beta chains from the same sample are listed, as sequenced in a study of T cell responses to AZD1222 COVID-19 vaccine (dated by TCRdb to the early 2020s). The meaning of the sample's time point label: baseline before first vaccination. Libraries came from the immunoSEQ multiplex PCR assay. TCRdb took over this immuneACCESS table, retaining in-frame rearrangements with V and J assigned. Such tables are incomplete; in checked studies, under half of the missing clones stem from an unresolved V gene, and the remainder is unexplained. This sample gives about 130,000 clones in total; 70% to 90% of them show up just once. 20% to 25% of the sample lies in the top ten. The source was peripheral blood, collected on day 0 of AZD1222 vaccination. The receptors originated from an adult in good health.

V usage is TRBV6-1 and J usage is TRBJ1-1; TRBD1 matches 11 bases. There are 16 residues in the CDR3. The germline V gene encodes CDR1 MNHNS and CDR2 SASEGT. V trimming: 4 bases; J trimming: 3 bases; junction bases outside the gene matches: 7. CDR3 sequence: CASSGTGGRVDTEAFF. The DNA of the CDR3 is TGTGCCAGCAGTGGGACAGGGGGCCGGGTAGACACTGAAGCTTTCTTT.

The chain uses TRBV6-4 and TRBJ1-5, with a tentative D call TRBD1 (5 bases). Trimming stripped 8 bases from V and 7 bases from J, with 18 bases between. The CDR3 contains 14 residues. Germline CDR1 is MRHNA and CDR2 is SNTAGT. The chain's CDR3 is CASSSAGDGQPQHF. The CDR3 DNA reads as TGTGCCAGCTCCTCGGCGGGGGACGGGCAGCCCCAGCATTTT.

This clone has just one count. The genes are TRBV4-1 and TRBJ2-6; D is possibly TRBD1 or TRBD2 (5 bases each). The CDR3 extends over 15 amino acids. Germline lookup yields CDR1 MGHRA and CDR2 YSYEKL. V was cut by 0 bases and J by 9 bases, with 12 bases left in between. The CDR3 bases are TGCGCCAGCAGCCAAGATGGGGGTTGGGTCAACGTCCTGACTTTC. Translated, it gives CASSQDGGWVNVLTF.

Worth noting for this clone: One end of the junction varies from germline; a read error may be responsible. This sequence joins TRBV15 and TRBJ1-3, with D perhaps TRBD1 (5 bases). The CDR3 totals 19 residues. The germline V gene encodes CDR1 LNHNV and CDR2 YYDKDF (reference sequence). CDR3 amino acids: CATSRGDGALGLSGNTIYF. The CDR3 coding sequence is TGTGCCACCAGTAGAGGAGACGGGGCGCTGGGACTATCTGGAAACACCATATATTTT.

With regard to this clone: The same CDR3 can be traced to other DNA sequences in this sample. The rearrangement uses TRBV5-1 and TRBJ2-7; possibly TRBD1 or TRBD2 for D (5 bases each). Germline loops: CDR1 SGHRS, CDR2 YFSETQ. CDR3 length: 13 residues. V was clipped by 0 bases and J by 4 bases, with 8 bases between them. The CDR3 DNA follows: TGCGCCAGCAGCTTGGTTGGGGGTTACGAGCAGTACTTC. It encodes CASSLVGGYEQYF.

V is TRBV25-1 and J is TRBJ1-3; D is uncertain. The CDR3 contains 14 residues. The V gene lost 6 bases and the J gene lost 0 bases, with 9 bases spanning the gap. CDR1 and CDR2 from the germline V gene are MGHDK and SYGVNS. CDR3 protein: CASSRSGSGNTIYF. CDR3 coding DNA: TGTGCCAGCAGCCGATCGGGCTCTGGAAACACCATATATTTT. Full variable domain (missing parts from reference TRBV25-1 and TRBJ1-3): EADIYQTPRYLVIGTGKKITLECSQTMGHDKMYWYQQDPGMELHLIHYSYGVNSTEKGDLSSESTVSRIRTEHFPLTLESARPSHTSQYLCASSRSGSGNTIYFGEGSWLTVV.

The chain links TRBV5-1 to TRBJ1-2, with TRBD1 identical over 10 bases. With 3 bases clipped from V and 8 bases from J, the junction kept 7 bases outside the gene matches. CDR1 and CDR2 from the germline V gene are SGHRS and YFSETQ. The CDR3 length is 14 residues. The CDR3 sequence is CASSSRQGAWGYTF. DNA for the CDR3: TGCGCCAGCAGCTCCCGACAGGGGGCGTGGGGCTACACCTTC.

The gene calls are TRBV9 and TRBJ2-1; 10 bases line up with TRBD1. V lost 3 bases to trimming and J lost 4 bases; unmatched junction nucleotides: 4. This CDR3 is 15 amino acids long. From germline, CDR1 is SGDLS and CDR2 YYNGEE. The chain's CDR3 is CASSDGTGVYNEQFF. The CDR3 DNA sequence: TGTGCCAGCAGCGACGGGACAGGGGTATACAATGAGCAGTTCTTC.

The J gene is TRBJ2-7, the V gene TRBV6-2 or TRBV6-3; 7 nucleotides agree with TRBD2. CDR1 MNHEY and CDR2 SVGEGT come from the germline V gene. This CDR3 is built from 14 residues. V shed 4 bases, J shed 0 bases, and the junction held 3 bases outside the gene matches. The CDR3, as DNA: TGTGCCAGCAGTTGGGCGGGGGACTCCTACGAGCAGTACTTC. It translates to CASSWAGDSYEQYF.

This clone was observed once. The V gene is TRBV4-3, the J gene TRBJ1-4; unclear D gene. Trimming shortened V by 3 bases and J by 3 bases, and 17 bases separated the two germline ends. The germline gives CDR1 LGHNA, CDR2 YSLEER. The CDR3 covers 17 residues. The CDR3 DNA sequence: TGCGCCAGCAGCCAGGGCCTGGGGAGAAGGGCTAATGAAAAACTGTTTTTT. Its protein is CASSQGLGRRANEKLFF.

This chain links TRBV10-1 with TRBJ1-5; 8 bases fit TRBD1. This CDR3 has 14 amino acids. The trim removed 8 bases at V and 2 bases at J, leaving 5 bases unmatched. The V gene's germline CDR1 is WNHNN and CDR2 SYGVQD (reference sequence). The CDR3 coding sequence is TGCGCCAGCGTCCGACAGGGGTGCAATCAGCCCCAGCATTTT. Residues: CASVRQGCNQPQHF.

The chain has TRBV19 and TRBJ1-4; D might be TRBD1 (5 bases). The CDR3 has 16 amino acids. V lost 6 bases, J lost 4 bases, and 18 bases lay in between. Germline V lookup: CDR1 LNHDA, CDR2 SQIVND (reference sequence). This CDR3 is CASSRRGGSVNEKLFF. DNA of the CDR3: TGTGCCAGTAGCCGAAGGGGCGGCTCGGTTAATGAAAAACTGTTTTTT. Drawing the rest from reference TRBV19 and TRBJ1-4, the complete variable domain is DGGITQSPKYLFRKEGQNVTLSCEQNLNHDAMYWYRQDPGQGLRLIYYSQIVNDFQKGDIAEGYSVSREKKESFPLTVTSAQKNPTAFYLCASSRRGGSVNEKLFFGSGTQLSVL.

This rearrangement joins TRBV5-5 to TRBJ1-6; 7 positions agree with TRBD1. V trimming: 3 bases; J trimming: 9 bases; junction bases outside the gene matches: 9. Germline assignment: CDR1 SGHKS and CDR2 YYEKEE (reference sequence). CDR3 size: 15 residues. The chain's CDR3 is CASSSDAGGGSPLHF. DNA for the CDR3: TGTGCCAGCAGCTCAGATGCAGGGGGAGGTTCACCCCTCCACTTT.

This clone was counted at least ten times. The V call is TRBV19, the J call TRBJ1-1; 8 bases fit TRBD1. Trimming took 9 bases from V and 0 from J; bases not matched to a gene: 3. Germline-derived CDR1 and CDR2 are LNHDA and SQIVND (reference sequence). The CDR3 totals 13 residues. As DNA, the CDR3 is TGTGCCAGCCGGACAGGGCTGAACACTGAAGCTTTCTTT. This codes for CASRTGLNTEAFF.

The V and J genes are TRBV5-6 and TRBJ1-2; 7 bases are shared with TRBD1. V lost 0 bases to trimming and J lost 8 bases; unmatched junction nucleotides: 7. The CDR3 length is 14 residues. Germline CDR1 is SGHDT and CDR2 is YYEEEE. In DNA, the CDR3 is TGTGCCAGCAGCTTGGAGGTGACAGGGTCCGGCTACACCTTC. Translated: CASSLEVTGSGYTF. Full variable domain (rest looked up from reference TRBV5-6 and TRBJ1-2): DAGVTQSPTHLIKTRGQQVTLRCSPKSGHDTVSWYQQALGQGPQFIFQYYEEEERQRGNFPDRFSGHQFPNYSSELNVNALLLGDSALYLCASSLEVTGSGYTFGSGTRLTVV.

This rearrangement joins TRBV5-6 to TRBJ1-1; D might be TRBD1 (5 bases). V was clipped by 0 bases and J by 1 base, with 16 bases between them. CDR1 is SGHDT and CDR2 is YYEEEE in the germline V gene. The CDR3 loop spans 17 amino acids. The CDR3, as DNA: TGTGCCAGCAGCTTGGGTTCAATGGGACTGACGAACACTGAAGCTTTCTTT. It specifies CASSLGSMGLTNTEAFF.

The chain is built from TRBV6-2 or TRBV6-3 and TRBJ2-7, with D perhaps TRBD1 (6 bases). CDR3 length: 14 residues. Germline V gene sequence: CDR1 MNHEY, CDR2 SVGEGT. The V end was cut by 4 bases, the J end by 5 bases, with 15 bases between. The CDR3 reads CASSFNRETNEQYF. CDR3 bases: TGTGCCAGCAGTTTTAACAGGGAAACTAACGAGCAGTACTTC.

The genes are TRBV27 and TRBJ2-7, with TRBD1 matching over 11 bases. Trimming at V came to 8 bases and at J to 7 bases, leaving 7 bases not matched to a gene. The CDR3 consists of 13 residues. Germline CDR1 reads MNHEY; CDR2 reads SMNVEV (reference sequence). The CDR3 here is CASRRDRGNEQYF. CDR3 bases: TGTGCCAGCCGCCGGGACAGGGGGAATGAGCAGTACTTC.

This chain joins TRBV12-2 and TRBJ1-5; TRBD1 was called by the table and not checked on the DNA. TRBV12-2 counts as a pseudogene. This CDR3 comprises 19 residues. The CDR3 DNA reads as TGTGCAAGTCGCTTAGCGCTATTACAGGGCTTAGGGAGCAATCAGCCCCAGCATTTT. Translating it yields CASRLALLQGLGSNQPQHF.

V and J are TRBV28 and TRBJ1-3; no clear D. Trimming stripped 10 bases from V and 2 bases from J, with 12 bases between. The CDR3 is made up of 13 amino acids. Germline CDR1 reads MDHEN; CDR2 reads SYDVKM. The CDR3 DNA sequence: TGTGCCACCAGACGGAGCACTGGAAACACCATATATTTT. It translates to CATRRSTGNTIYF. Together with reference TRBV28 and TRBJ1-3, the CDR3 gives the full variable domain: DVKVTQSSRYLVKRTGEKVFLECVQDMDHENMFWYRQDPGLGLRLIYFSYDVKMKEKGDIPEGYSVSREKKERFSLILESASTNQTSMYLCATRRSTGNTIYFGEGSWLTVV.

This chain links TRBV28 with TRBJ2-4, with D possibly TRBD1 on 6 matching bases. V lost 3 bases, J lost 6 bases, and 9 bases lay in between. Germline V gene data show CDR1 as MDHEN and CDR2 as SYDVKM. This CDR3 contains 13 residues. This CDR3 reads CASSLGRGNIQYF. DNA for the CDR3: TGTGCCAGCAGTTTGGGCAGGGGAAACATTCAGTACTTC.

To note about this clone: The junction differs from germline at one of its ends, possibly a read error. This chain uses TRBV7-7 with TRBJ2-1, with D maybe TRBD2 (5 bases). Germline CDR1 and CDR2: SSHAT and FNYEAQ (reference sequence). The CDR3 length is 15 residues. CDR3 amino acids: CASSLNSGGYNEQFF. As DNA, the CDR3 is TGTGCTAGCAGCTTAAACTCGGGCGGGTACAATGAGCAGTTCTTC.

This clone was found once. This sequence joins TRBV7-2 and TRBJ2-1; D remains ambiguous. The V and J ends lost 0 bases and 9 bases respectively, with 9 bases between them. Germline loops: CDR1 SGHTA, CDR2 FQGNSA. CDR3 length: 13 residues. The CDR3 spells CASSLAPNSEQFF. For the CDR3, the DNA is TGTGCCAGCAGCTTAGCGCCTAATAGTGAGCAGTTCTTC.